This entry is about one TCR beta chain. Methods used by the authors: Amplifying reference gene primers gave estimates of nucleated cell counts. Sequencing used immunoSEQ multiplex PCR; TCRdb keeps in-frame clones, though not all of them. The V and J calls and the clone size are those of that table, but D and trimming were determined from the DNA. The sample records 66,000 or so clones, around 80% being singletons. This sample was taken from a study of blood T cell repertoires in COVID-19. Across the whole study: In each case, the material was cDNA or gDNA derived from T cells, B-cell-depleted T cells, or PBMCs.

The sequence was obtained from a human donor in a cohort sampled during active COVID-19. The specimen sequenced was peripheral blood.

Here the CDR3 DNA reads TGTGCCAGCAGCCCCAGACTAGCGGGGCAAGAGACCCAGTACTTC. Amino acid sequence: CASSPRLAGQETQYF. V and J are TRBV27 and TRBJ2-5; TRBD2 agrees at 11 bases. The CDR3 runs to 15 residues. Looked up from germline, CDR1 is MNHEY and CDR2 is SMNVEV (reference sequence). V gave up 6 bases and J gave up 2 bases; unmatched junction bases: 5.